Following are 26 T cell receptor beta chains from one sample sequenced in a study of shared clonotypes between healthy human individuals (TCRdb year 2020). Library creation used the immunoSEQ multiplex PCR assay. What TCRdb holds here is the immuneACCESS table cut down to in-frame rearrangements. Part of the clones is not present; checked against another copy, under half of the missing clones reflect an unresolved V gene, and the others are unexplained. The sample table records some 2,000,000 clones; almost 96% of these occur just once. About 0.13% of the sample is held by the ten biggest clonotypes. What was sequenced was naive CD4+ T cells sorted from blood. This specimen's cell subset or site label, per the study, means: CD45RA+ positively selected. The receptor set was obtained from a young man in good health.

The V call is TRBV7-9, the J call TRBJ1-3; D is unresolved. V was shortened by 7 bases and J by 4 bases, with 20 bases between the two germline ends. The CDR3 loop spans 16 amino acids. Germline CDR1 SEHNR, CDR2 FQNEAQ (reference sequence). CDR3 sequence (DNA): TGTGCCAGCATCCCCGGAGGTTTTGAAGGGGGAAACACCATATATTTT. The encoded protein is CASIPGGFEGGNTIYF.

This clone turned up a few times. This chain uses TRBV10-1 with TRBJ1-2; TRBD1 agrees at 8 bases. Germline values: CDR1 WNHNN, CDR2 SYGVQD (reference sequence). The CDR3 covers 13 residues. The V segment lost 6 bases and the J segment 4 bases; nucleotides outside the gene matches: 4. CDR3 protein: CASSDGTGYGYTF. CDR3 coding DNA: TGCGCCAGCAGCGACGGGACAGGCTATGGCTACACCTTC.

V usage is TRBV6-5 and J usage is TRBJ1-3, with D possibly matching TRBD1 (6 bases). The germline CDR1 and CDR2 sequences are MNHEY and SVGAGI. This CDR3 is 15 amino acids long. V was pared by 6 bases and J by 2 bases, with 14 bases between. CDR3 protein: CASRVSGGPGNTIYF. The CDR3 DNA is TGTGCCAGCAGGGTCAGTGGGGGGCCTGGAAACACCATATATTTT.

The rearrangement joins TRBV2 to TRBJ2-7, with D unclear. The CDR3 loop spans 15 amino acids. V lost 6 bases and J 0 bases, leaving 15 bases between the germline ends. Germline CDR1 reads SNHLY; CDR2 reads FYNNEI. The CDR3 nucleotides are TGTGCCAGCAGCAACCAAGGAACCGTCTCCTACGAGCAGTACTTC. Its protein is CASSNQGTVSYEQYF.

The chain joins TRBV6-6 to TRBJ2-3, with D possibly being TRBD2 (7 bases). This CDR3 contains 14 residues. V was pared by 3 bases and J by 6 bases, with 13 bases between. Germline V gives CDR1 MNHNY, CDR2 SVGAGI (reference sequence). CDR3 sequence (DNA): TGTGCCAGCAGTTATTTGGGGGGGCCCGATACGCAGTATTTT. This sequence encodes CASSYLGGPDTQYF.

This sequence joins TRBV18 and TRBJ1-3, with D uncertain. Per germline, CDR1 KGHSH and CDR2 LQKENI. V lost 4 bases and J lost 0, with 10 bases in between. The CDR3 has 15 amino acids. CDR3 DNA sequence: TGTGCCAGCTCACGGGAAAGTTACTCTGGAAACACCATATATTTT. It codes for CASSRESYSGNTIYF.

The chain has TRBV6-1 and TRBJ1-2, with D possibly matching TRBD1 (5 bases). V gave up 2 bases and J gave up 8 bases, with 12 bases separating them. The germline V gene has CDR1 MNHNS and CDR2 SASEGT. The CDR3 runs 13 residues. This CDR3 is CASSESHQGGYTF. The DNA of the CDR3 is TGTGCCAGCAGTGAATCCCACCAGGGCGGCTACACCTTC.

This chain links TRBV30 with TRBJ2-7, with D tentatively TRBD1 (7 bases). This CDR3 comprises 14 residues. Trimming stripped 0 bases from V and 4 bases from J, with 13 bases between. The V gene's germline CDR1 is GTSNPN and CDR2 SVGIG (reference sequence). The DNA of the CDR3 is TGTGCCTGGAGTGTAGGAGGGACAGAATACGAGCAGTACTTC. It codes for CAWSVGGTEYEQYF. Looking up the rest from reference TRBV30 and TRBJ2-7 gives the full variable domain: SQTIHQWPATLVQPVGSPLSLECTVEGTSNPNLYWYRQAAGRGLQLLFYSVGIGQISSEVPQNLSASRPQDRQFILSSKKLLLSDSGFYLCAWSVGGTEYEQYFGPGTRLTVT.

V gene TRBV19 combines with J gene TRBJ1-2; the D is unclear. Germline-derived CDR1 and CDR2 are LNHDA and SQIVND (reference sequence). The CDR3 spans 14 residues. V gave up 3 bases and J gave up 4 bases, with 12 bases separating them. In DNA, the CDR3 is TGTGCCAGTAGTATCCGTGAGACACCCTATGGCTACACCTTC. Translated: CASSIRETPYGYTF.

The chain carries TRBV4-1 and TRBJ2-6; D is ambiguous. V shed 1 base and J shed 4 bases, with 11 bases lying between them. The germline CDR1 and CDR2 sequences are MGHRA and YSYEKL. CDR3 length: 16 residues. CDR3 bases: TGCGCCAGCAGCCAAGTCGTGCAGTCCGGGGCCAACGTCCTGACTTTC. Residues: CASSQVVQSGANVLTF.

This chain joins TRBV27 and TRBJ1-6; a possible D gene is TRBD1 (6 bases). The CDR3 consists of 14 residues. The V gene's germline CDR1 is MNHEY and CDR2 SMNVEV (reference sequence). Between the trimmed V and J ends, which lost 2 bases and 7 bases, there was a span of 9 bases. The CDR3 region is CASSLGGRNSPLHF. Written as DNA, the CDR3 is TGTGCCAGCAGTTTAGGGGGCAGGAATTCACCCCTCCACTTT.

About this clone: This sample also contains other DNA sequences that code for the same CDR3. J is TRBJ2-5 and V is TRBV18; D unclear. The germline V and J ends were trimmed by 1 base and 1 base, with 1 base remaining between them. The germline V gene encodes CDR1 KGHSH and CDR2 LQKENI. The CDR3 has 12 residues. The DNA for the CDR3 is TGTGCCAGCTCACCACTCCAAGAGACCCAGTACTTC. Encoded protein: CASSPLQETQYF.

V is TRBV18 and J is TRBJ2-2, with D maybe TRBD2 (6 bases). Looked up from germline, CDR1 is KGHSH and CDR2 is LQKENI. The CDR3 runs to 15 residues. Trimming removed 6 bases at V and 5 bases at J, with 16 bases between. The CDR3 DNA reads TGTGCCAGCTCTACGGGACTTCCAGGTACCGGGGAGCTGTTTTTT. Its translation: CASSTGLPGTGELFF.

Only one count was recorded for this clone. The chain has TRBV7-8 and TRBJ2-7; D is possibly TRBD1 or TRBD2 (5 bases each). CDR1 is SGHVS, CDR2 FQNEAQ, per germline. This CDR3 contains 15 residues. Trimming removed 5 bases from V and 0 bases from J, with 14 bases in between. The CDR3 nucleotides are TGTGCCAGCAGCCGGGACGGAATGTCCTCCTACGAGCAGTACTTC. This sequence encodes CASSRDGMSSYEQYF.

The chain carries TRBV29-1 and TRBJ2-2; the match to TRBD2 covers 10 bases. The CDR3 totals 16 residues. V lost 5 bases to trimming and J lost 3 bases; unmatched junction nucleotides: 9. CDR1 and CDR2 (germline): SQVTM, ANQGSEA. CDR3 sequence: CSVHSGRKGDTGELFF. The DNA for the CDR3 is TGCAGCGTTCATAGCGGGAGGAAGGGGGACACCGGGGAGCTGTTTTTT.

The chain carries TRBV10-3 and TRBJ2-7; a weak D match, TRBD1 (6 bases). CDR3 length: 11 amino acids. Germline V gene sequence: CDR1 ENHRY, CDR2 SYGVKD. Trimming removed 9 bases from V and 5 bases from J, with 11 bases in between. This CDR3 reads CAIGQLNEQYF. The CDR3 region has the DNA TGTGCCATTGGACAGTTAAACGAGCAGTACTTC.

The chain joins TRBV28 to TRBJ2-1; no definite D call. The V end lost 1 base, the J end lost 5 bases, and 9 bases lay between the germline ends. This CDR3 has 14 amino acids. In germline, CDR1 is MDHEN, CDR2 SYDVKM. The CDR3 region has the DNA TGTGCCAGCAGTTTATATGGCCGGGACAATGAGCAGTTCTTC. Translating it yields CASSLYGRDNEQFF. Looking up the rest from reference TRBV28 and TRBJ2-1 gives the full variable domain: DVKVTQSSRYLVKRTGEKVFLECVQDMDHENMFWYRQDPGLGLRLIYFSYDVKMKEKGDIPEGYSVSREKKERFSLILESASTNQTSMYLCASSLYGRDNEQFFGPGTRLTVL.

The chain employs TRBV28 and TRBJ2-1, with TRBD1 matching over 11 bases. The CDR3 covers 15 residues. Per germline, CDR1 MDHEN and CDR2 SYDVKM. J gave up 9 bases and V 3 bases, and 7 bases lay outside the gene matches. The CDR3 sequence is CASSFSDRGPIEQFF. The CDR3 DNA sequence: TGTGCCAGCAGTTTCTCGGACAGGGGGCCTATTGAGCAGTTCTTC.

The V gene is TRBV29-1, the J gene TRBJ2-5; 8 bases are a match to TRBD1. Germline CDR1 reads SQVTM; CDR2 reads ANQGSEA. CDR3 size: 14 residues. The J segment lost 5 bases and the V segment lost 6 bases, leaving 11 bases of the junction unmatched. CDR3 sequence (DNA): TGCAGCGTGGCAGGGGGCTCGGGGAAGGAGACCCAGTACTTC. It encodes CSVAGGSGKETQYF.

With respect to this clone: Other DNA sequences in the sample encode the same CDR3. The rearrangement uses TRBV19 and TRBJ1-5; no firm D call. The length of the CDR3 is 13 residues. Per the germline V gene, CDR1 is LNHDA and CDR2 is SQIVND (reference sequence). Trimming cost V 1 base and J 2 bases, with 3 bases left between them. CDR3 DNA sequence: TGTGCCAGTAGTATAGGGGGCAATCAGCCCCAGCATTTT. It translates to CASSIGGNQPQHF.

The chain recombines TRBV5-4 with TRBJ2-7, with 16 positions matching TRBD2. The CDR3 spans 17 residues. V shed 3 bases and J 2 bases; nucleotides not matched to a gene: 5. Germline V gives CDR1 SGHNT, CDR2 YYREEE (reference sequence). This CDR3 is CASSSGTSGGAPYEQYF. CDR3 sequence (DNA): TGTGCCAGCAGCTCCGGGACTAGCGGGGGGGCCCCCTACGAGCAGTACTTC. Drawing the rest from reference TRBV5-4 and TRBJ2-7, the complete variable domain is ETGVTQSPTHLIKTRGQQVTLRCSSQSGHNTVSWYQQALGQGPQFIFQYYREEENGRGNFPPRFSGLQFPNYSSELNVNALELDDSALYLCASSSGTSGGAPYEQYFGPGTRLTVT.

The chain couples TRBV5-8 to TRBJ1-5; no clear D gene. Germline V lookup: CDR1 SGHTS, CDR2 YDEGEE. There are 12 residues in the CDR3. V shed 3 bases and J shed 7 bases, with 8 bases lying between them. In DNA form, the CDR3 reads TGTGCCAGCAGCTCAGATCCGCAGCCCCAGCATTTT. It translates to CASSSDPQPQHF.

In nucleotides, the CDR3 is TGTGCCAGCAGCCTGGATGGGGAGCTGTTTTTT. This gives the protein CASSLDGELFF. The genes are TRBV7-6 and TRBJ2-2; no clear D gene. Trimming left V 5 bases short and J 8 bases short, with 6 bases between. CDR1 is SGHVS, CDR2 FNYEAQ, per germline. The CDR3 is made up of 11 amino acids.

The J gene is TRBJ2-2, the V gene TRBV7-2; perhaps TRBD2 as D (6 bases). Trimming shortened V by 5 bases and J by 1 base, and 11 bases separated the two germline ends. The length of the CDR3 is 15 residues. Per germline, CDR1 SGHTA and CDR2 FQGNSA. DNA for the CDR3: TGTGCCAGCAGCCAAACGGGGGTGAACACCGGGGAGCTGTTTTTT. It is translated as CASSQTGVNTGELFF.

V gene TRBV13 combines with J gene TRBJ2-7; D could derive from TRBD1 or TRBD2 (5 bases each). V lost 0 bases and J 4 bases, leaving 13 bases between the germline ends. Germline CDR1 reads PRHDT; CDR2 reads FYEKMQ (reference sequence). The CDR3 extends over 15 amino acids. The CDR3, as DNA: TGTGCCAGCAGCTTAGGCGGGGCTAGCAAGTACGAGCAGTACTTC. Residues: CASSLGGASKYEQYF.

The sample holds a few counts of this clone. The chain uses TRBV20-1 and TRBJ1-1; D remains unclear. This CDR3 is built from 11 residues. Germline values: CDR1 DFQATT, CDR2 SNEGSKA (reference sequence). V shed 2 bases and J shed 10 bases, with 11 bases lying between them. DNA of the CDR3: TGCAGTGCTAGACAAATCAACGGAGCTTTCTTT. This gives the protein CSARQINGAFF.